This T cell receptor (beta chain) originates from a study of technical replicates of blood from several donors. The assay was immunoSEQ multiplex PCR, and TCRdb's table has in-frame clones only and misses some. The data hold 75,000 to 95,000 clones, with over 75% observed a single time. This clone was observed a single time. The material sequenced was T cells isolated from PBMCs. This clonotype was obtained from a human donor in good health.

CDR3 sequence (DNA): TGTGCCAGCGCCGCGGGACAGGGGTTTTTGTACGAGCAGTACTTC. Its translation: CASAAGQGFLYEQYF. V and J are TRBV9 and TRBJ2-7, with 10 bases aligning to TRBD1. The germline V gene encodes CDR1 SGDLS and CDR2 YYNGEE. The CDR3 contains 15 residues. V lost 7 bases to trimming and J lost 4 bases; unmatched junction nucleotides: 11.